This TCR beta chain was captured in a study of beta chain features in type 1 diabetes. General study findings and limits: Among all four CD4+ subsets, Type 1 diabetes patients had TCRB CDR3s that were moderately but significantly shorter.

With 2 bases removed from V and 6 bases from J, the gap between germline ends came to 8 bases. Germline V gene sequence: CDR1 SGHRS, CDR2 YFSETQ. This CDR3 is 12 amino acids long. As for this clone: Its antigen is currently unknown.

What was sequenced were expressed TCRB transcripts, since all of the isolated RNA had been reverse transcribed. The method was immunoSEQ multiplex PCR; TCRdb's version includes in-frame clones alone and lacks a portion of them. The sample lists a few hundred thousand clones, roughly 12% occurring once. This rearrangement joins TRBV5-1 to TRBJ1-1; unclear D gene. Sequenced: naive CD4+ T cells from blood. This receptor was obtained from a woman aged 18-30 years with type 1 diabetes. The CDR3 nucleotides read TGCGCCAGCAGCTTCGACATATCTGAAGCTTTCTTT. This codes for CASSFDISEAFF. Looking up the rest from reference TRBV5-1 and TRBJ1-1 gives the full variable domain: KAGVTQTPRYLIKTRGQQVTLSCSPISGHRSVSWYQQTPGQGLQFLFEYFSETQRNKGNFPGRFSGRQFSNSRSEMNVSTLELGDSALYLCASSFDISEAFFGQGTRLTVV.